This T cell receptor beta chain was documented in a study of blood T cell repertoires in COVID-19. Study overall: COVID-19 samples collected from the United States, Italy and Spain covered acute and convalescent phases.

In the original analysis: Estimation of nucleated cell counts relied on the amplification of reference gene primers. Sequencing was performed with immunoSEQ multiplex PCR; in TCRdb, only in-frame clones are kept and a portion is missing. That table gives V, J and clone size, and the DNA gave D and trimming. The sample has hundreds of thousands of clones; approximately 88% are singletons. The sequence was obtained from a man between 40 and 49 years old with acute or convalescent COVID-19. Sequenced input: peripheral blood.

The CDR3 coding sequence is TGCGCCAGCGCAGGGACAGGGGGCGTGAACACTGAAGCTTTCTTT. Translation: CASAGTGGVNTEAFF. The rearrangement uses TRBV5-1 and TRBJ1-1, with 12 bases that match TRBD1. V dropped 7 bases and J dropped 0; count of bases not matched to a gene: 4. Germline CDR1 and CDR2: SGHRS and YFSETQ. This CDR3 contains 15 residues.